The sequence of this TCR beta chain was determined in a study of blood T cell repertoires in COVID-19. Study-level background: Italy, Spain and the United States were the sources of the convalescent and acute COVID-19 samples. Sources were T cells, B-cell-depleted T cells, or PBMCs; the material itself was cDNA or gDNA.

Authors' methods: Reference gene primers were amplified, and this amplification served to estimate nucleated cell counts. Data came from immunoSEQ multiplex PCR; TCRdb stores just in-frame clones and leaves some out. The V and J calls and clone size were taken over from that table, and D and trimming were inferred from the DNA. The sample holds about 57,000 clones; around 80% are singletons and the top ten take more than 8%. Germline assignment: CDR1 SGDLS and CDR2 YYNGEE. The CDR3 is 16 amino acids. V gave up 4 bases and J gave up 1 base, with 16 bases separating them. This clonotype originated in a woman at least 80 years old with acute or convalescent COVID-19. The sequenced material came from peripheral blood. This chain connects TRBV9 to TRBJ2-3, with D perhaps TRBD1 (7 bases). CDR3 residues: CASSPSGGFGTDTQYF. The CDR3 nucleotides read TGTGCCAGCAGCCCATCAGGGGGGTTTGGCACAGATACGCAGTATTTT.